This is a list of T cell receptor beta chains from one sample in a study of CXCR3-negative and CXCR3-positive naive CD8 T cells. TCRdb reprocessed the 5' RACE reads, keeping one entry per CDR3 protein, no DNA. This repertoire includes over 50,000 distinct CDR3 sequences. Sequencing used naive CXCR3+ CD8+ T cells from blood. The receptors derive from a human donor in good health. Some clones in this sample may be carry-over from other donors' samples. Each CDR3 is given with its conserved first and last residue.

V gene: TRBV6-5
J gene: TRBJ1-1
CDR3 protein: CASSYQDRLNTEAFF

V gene: TRBV4-2
J gene: TRBJ2-7
CDR3 protein: CASSQERFYEQYF

V gene: TRBV7-9
J gene: TRBJ2-1
CDR3 protein: CAPSPGKYNEQFF

V gene: TRBV18
J gene: TRBJ2-5
CDR3 protein: CASSPVHGREFAETQYF

V gene: TRBV11-2
J gene: TRBJ2-7
CDR3 protein: CASSFGTAYEQYF

V gene: TRBV12-3/TRBV12-4
J gene: TRBJ1-5
CDR3 protein: CASSFGGVGYGNQPQHF

V gene: TRBV7-9
J gene: TRBJ2-2
CDR3 protein: CASSAPDRATGELFF

V gene: TRBV12-3/TRBV12-4
J gene: TRBJ1-3
CDR3 protein: CASRGQGLNTIYF

V gene: TRBV4-3
J gene: TRBJ2-4
CDR3 protein: CASSQDTTGDIHYF

V gene: TRBV6-2/TRBV6-3
J gene: TRBJ1-5
CDR3 protein: CASNSVRGGNQPQHF

V gene: TRBV27
J gene: TRBJ2-1
CDR3 protein: CASREDWDSSYNEQFF

V gene: TRBV4-3
J gene: TRBJ1-1
CDR3 protein: CASSPTENTEAFF

V gene: TRBV5-5
J gene: TRBJ2-7
CDR3 protein: CASSLEGTGGPYEQYF

V gene: TRBV4-3
J gene: TRBJ1-1
CDR3 protein: CASGGQGARTEAFF

V gene: TRBV3-2
J gene: TRBJ2-7
CDR3 protein: CASSRRGAVSYEQYF

V gene: TRBV6-5
J gene: TRBJ2-5
CDR3 protein: CASSPIQRQVQETQYF

V gene: TRBV7-9
J gene: TRBJ2-7
CDR3 protein: CASSHKIDRSWDSYEQYF

V gene: TRBV7-2
J gene: TRBJ1-5
CDR3 protein: CASSLVKRGNQPQHF

V gene: TRBV7-2
J gene: TRBJ2-3
CDR3 protein: CASSPGAPLVDTQYF

V gene: TRBV7-2
J gene: TRBJ2-5
CDR3 protein: CASSFTRGGETQYF

V gene: TRBV5-1
J gene: TRBJ2-7
CDR3 protein: CASSLQTVNPYEQYF

V gene: TRBV7-3
J gene: TRBJ2-2
CDR3 protein: CASSLLLTGELFF

V gene: TRBV5-1
J gene: TRBJ2-7
CDR3 protein: CASSFAESYEQYF

V gene: TRBV20-1
J gene: TRBJ2-1
CDR3 protein: CSAPLRQYNEQFF

V gene: TRBV6-6
J gene: TRBJ2-7
CDR3 protein: CASSYDEAYEQYF

V gene: TRBV9
J gene: TRBJ1-6
CDR3 protein: CASSAQGLPLHF

V gene: TRBV6-6
J gene: TRBJ2-5
CDR3 protein: CVSSYTAGRLTKYDQYF

V gene: TRBV12-3/TRBV12-4
J gene: TRBJ2-7
CDR3 protein: CASSLAGVRSYEQYF

V gene: TRBV29-1
J gene: TRBJ2-7
CDR3 protein: CSVAGGYSYEQYF

V gene: TRBV7-9
J gene: TRBJ1-2
CDR3 protein: CASSLALTESNYGYTF

V gene: TRBV27
J gene: TRBJ1-6
CDR3 protein: CASSLTPQGPPLHF

V gene: TRBV4-1
J gene: TRBJ2-7
CDR3 protein: CASSQVTGTAYEQYF

V gene: TRBV2
J gene: TRBJ2-3
CDR3 protein: CASSEAFRGTDTQYF

V gene: TRBV2
J gene: TRBJ2-7
CDR3 protein: CASSDWDGGSYEQYF

V gene: TRBV6-6
J gene: TRBJ2-7
CDR3 protein: CASLGRAGQGRSYEQYF

V gene: TRBV4-3
J gene: TRBJ1-1
CDR3 protein: CASSQDLGLSTEAFF

V gene: TRBV7-9
J gene: TRBJ1-1
CDR3 protein: CASSLVQGAVTEAFF

V gene: TRBV7-8
J gene: TRBJ2-7
CDR3 protein: CASSFPGQKNYEQYF

V gene: TRBV12-3/TRBV12-4
J gene: TRBJ2-7
CDR3 protein: CASTLGWTSYEQYF

V gene: TRBV6-6
J gene: TRBJ1-5
CDR3 protein: CASSYGGPSNQPQHF

V gene: TRBV28
J gene: TRBJ2-7
CDR3 protein: CASSPLGTEFLYEQYF

V gene: TRBV6-2/TRBV6-3
J gene: TRBJ1-5
CDR3 protein: CASSYGGLGNQPQHF

V gene: TRBV6-2/TRBV6-3
J gene: TRBJ2-7
CDR3 protein: CASSYYRDEQYF

V gene: TRBV7-9
J gene: TRBJ2-7
CDR3 protein: CASSLSPGGSYEQYF

V gene: TRBV7-7
J gene: TRBJ2-1
CDR3 protein: CASSLEPAGRFNEQFF

V gene: TRBV6-2/TRBV6-3
J gene: TRBJ2-2
CDR3 protein: CASSPTDTGEPFF

V gene: TRBV4-3
J gene: TRBJ2-1
CDR3 protein: CASSQEVFGPKGEQFF

V gene: TRBV12-3/TRBV12-4
J gene: TRBJ2-5
CDR3 protein: CASSPPGHEETQYF

V gene: TRBV14
J gene: TRBJ2-7
CDR3 protein: CASSQSWDSYYEQYF

V gene: TRBV15
J gene: TRBJ2-1
CDR3 protein: CATSLPSSYNEQFF

V gene: TRBV3-1
J gene: TRBJ2-1
CDR3 protein: CASSQGGVSYNEQFF

V gene: TRBV5-6
J gene: TRBJ2-7
CDR3 protein: CASSLTGLSDTYSYEQYF

V gene: TRBV4-1
J gene: TRBJ2-7
CDR3 protein: CASSPRTGDYEQYF

V gene: TRBV6-4
J gene: TRBJ2-1
CDR3 protein: CASNRESVADDEQFF

V gene: TRBV19
J gene: TRBJ2-1
CDR3 protein: CASSIGGTNEQFF

V gene: TRBV5-1
J gene: TRBJ2-7
CDR3 protein: CASSLVPSGVYEQYF

V gene: TRBV12-3/TRBV12-4
J gene: TRBJ1-5
CDR3 protein: CASSLGQIVSNQPQHF